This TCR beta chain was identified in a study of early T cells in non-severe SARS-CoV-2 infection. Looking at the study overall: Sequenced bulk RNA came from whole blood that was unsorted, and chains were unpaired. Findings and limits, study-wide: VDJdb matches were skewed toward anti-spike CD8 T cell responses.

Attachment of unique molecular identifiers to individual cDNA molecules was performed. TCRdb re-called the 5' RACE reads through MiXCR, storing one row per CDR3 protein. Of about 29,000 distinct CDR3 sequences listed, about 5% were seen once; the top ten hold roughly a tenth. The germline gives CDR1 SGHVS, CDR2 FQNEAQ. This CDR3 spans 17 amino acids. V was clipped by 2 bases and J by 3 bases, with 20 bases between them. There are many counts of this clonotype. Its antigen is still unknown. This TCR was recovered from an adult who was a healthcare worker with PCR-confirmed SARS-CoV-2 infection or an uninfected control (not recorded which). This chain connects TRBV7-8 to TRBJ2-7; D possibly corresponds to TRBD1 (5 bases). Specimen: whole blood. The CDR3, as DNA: TGTGCCAGCAGCTTATATCGAGCAGGGCAGCTTCGCTACGAGCAGTACTTC. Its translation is CASSLYRAGQLRYEQYF.